The next 21 T cell receptor beta chains were all read from a single sample in a study of shared clonotypes between healthy human individuals. Naive CD8 cells, CD45RO-negative and positively selected for CCR7, excluded terminally differentiated effector memory CD45RA+ cells. Profiling relied on immunoSEQ multiplex PCR, and the TCRdb table lists in-frame clones only, not all of them. Altogether about 700,000 clones are present, about 91% being singletons, with the ten largest covering approximately 22%. The sample comprised naive CD8+ T cells sorted from blood. Every receptor here comes from a man in his thirties or forties in good health.

V and J are TRBV4-2 and TRBJ2-3; D gene ambiguous. Germline V gene data show CDR1 as LGHNA and CDR2 as YNFKEQ. The V gene lost 1 base and the J gene lost 2 bases, with 13 bases spanning the gap. This CDR3 is 16 amino acids long. The CDR3 coding sequence is TGTGCCAGCAGCCAAGTCTTAGACCTTATCACAGATACGCAGTATTTT. It translates to CASSQVLDLITDTQYF.

This clone was seen once. The chain links TRBV13 to TRBJ1-2, with D possibly matching TRBD1 (5 bases). CDR3 size: 12 residues. Germline-derived CDR1 and CDR2 are PRHDT and FYEKMQ (reference sequence). The V and J ends lost 8 bases and 5 bases respectively, with 12 bases between them. Written as DNA, the CDR3 is TGTGCCAGCGGTTCGGGGGTATATGGCTACACCTTC. It is translated as CASGSGVYGYTF. Full variable domain (remainder filled in from reference TRBV13 and TRBJ1-2): AAGVIQSPRHLIKEKRETATLKCYPIPRHDTVYWYQQGPGQDPQFLISFYEKMQSDKGSIPDRFSAQQFSDYHSELNMSSLELGDSALYFCASGSGVYGYTFGSGTRLTVV.

The chain links TRBV28 to TRBJ1-5, with no clear D. Germline assignment: CDR1 MDHEN and CDR2 SYDVKM. Trimming took 6 bases from V and 6 from J, leaving 6 bases between them. CDR3 size: 11 residues. The CDR3 DNA is TGTGCCAGCAGCCAGGTTCAGCCCCAGCATTTT. Amino acids: CASSQVQPQHF. Based on the CDR3 plus reference TRBV28 and TRBJ1-5, the full variable domain is DVKVTQSSRYLVKRTGEKVFLECVQDMDHENMFWYRQDPGLGLRLIYFSYDVKMKEKGDIPEGYSVSREKKERFSLILESASTNQTSMYLCASSQVQPQHFGDGTRLSIL.

This clone appeared many times. V is TRBV6-4 and J is TRBJ2-6; D is unresolved. This CDR3 spans 15 amino acids. With 0 bases removed from V and 0 bases from J, the gap between germline ends came to 3 bases. CDR1 is MRHNA, CDR2 SNTAGT, per germline. CDR3 in DNA: TGTGCCAGCAGTGACTCGGCCTCTGGGGCCAACGTCCTGACTTTC. As protein: CASSDSASGANVLTF.

The chain uses TRBV15 and TRBJ1-4; no clear D gene. The V end was cut by 5 bases, the J end by 6 bases, with 7 bases between. This CDR3 comprises 12 residues. Germline loops: CDR1 LNHNV, CDR2 YYDKDF (reference sequence). DNA for the CDR3: TGTGCCACCAGCGCAGAGGATGAAAAACTGTTTTTT. Translated: CATSAEDEKLFF.

The rearrangement links TRBV10-3 to TRBJ2-5; D not certain. The J call may be wrong; the DNA end is better matched by TRBJ2-7. CDR1 is ENHRY and CDR2 is SYGVKD in the germline V gene. CDR3 length: 13 residues. Written as DNA, the CDR3 is TGTGCCATCAGTGACGCGGTGGCCTACGAGCAGTACTTC. Translated: CAISDAVAYEQYF.

The DNA of the CDR3 is TGTGCCAGCAAAACAAAGGGGGGCGCGGTTAGGGAAAAACTGTTTTTT. Translating it yields CASKTKGGAVREKLFF. This chain connects TRBV11-2 to TRBJ1-4, with a weak D call TRBD1 (6 bases). Per the germline V gene, CDR1 is SGHAT and CDR2 is FQNNGV. This CDR3 is 16 amino acids long. V gave up 7 bases and J gave up 8 bases, with 23 bases separating them.

The chain couples TRBV7-2 to TRBJ2-1; D may match TRBD1 or TRBD2 (6 bases each). The germline gives CDR1 SGHTA, CDR2 FQGNSA. CDR3 size: 14 residues. Deletions cut 3 bases from V and 4 bases from J, with 10 bases between. The CDR3 bases are TGTGCCAGCAGCTTCGCGGGACAATACAATGAGCAGTTCTTC. This sequence encodes CASSFAGQYNEQFF.

The chain is built from TRBV9 and TRBJ2-3; 8 nucleotides line up with TRBD2. The junction had 6 bases not matched to a gene; V was cut back by 4 bases and J by 2 bases. Germline V CDR1 and CDR2: SGDLS, YYNGEE. The CDR3 length is 15 residues. The DNA of the CDR3 is TGTGCCAGCAGCCTAAGCGGGAGAGACACAGATACGCAGTATTTT. Its protein is CASSLSGRDTDTQYF.

This rearrangement joins TRBV13 to TRBJ2-7; 12 bases map to TRBD2. The J segment lost 3 bases and the V segment lost 4 bases, leaving 16 bases of the junction unmatched. Per germline, CDR1 PRHDT and CDR2 FYEKMQ (reference sequence). The length of the CDR3 is 19 residues. The CDR3 protein is CASSCICLAGGSRVYEQYF. The CDR3, as DNA: TGTGCCAGCAGCTGTATATGTCTAGCGGGAGGGTCAAGGGTCTACGAGCAGTACTTC.

The J gene is TRBJ1-1, the V gene TRBV10-3; unclear D gene. Germline loops: CDR1 ENHRY, CDR2 SYGVKD. Trimming took off 6 bases at V and 0 bases at J, with 8 bases between the two ends. The CDR3 has 13 residues. Here the CDR3 DNA reads TGTGCCATCAGCGGTAAAATGAACACTGAAGCTTTCTTT. It specifies CAISGKMNTEAFF.

The chain is built from TRBV19 and TRBJ2-5; 7 nucleotides line up with TRBD1. The germline CDR1 and CDR2 sequences are LNHDA and SQIVND (reference sequence). Losses at the gene ends were 5 bases for V and 5 bases for J; bases not matched to a gene: 11. This CDR3 is 15 amino acids long. The CDR3 nucleotides are TGTGCCAGTAGTCCTCAGACAGGGTCAGGGGAGACCCAGTACTTC. It translates to CASSPQTGSGETQYF. The full variable domain, in which reference TRBV19 and TRBJ2-5 provide the parts outside the CDR3, is DGGITQSPKYLFRKEGQNVTLSCEQNLNHDAMYWYRQDPGQGLRLIYYSQIVNDFQKGDIAEGYSVSREKKESFPLTVTSAQKNPTAFYLCASSPQTGSGETQYFGPGTRLLVL.

Note on this clone: Different DNA sequences within this sample yield the same CDR3. The chain employs TRBV7-6 and TRBJ1-1; D may be TRBD1 (5 bases). Germline CDR1 is SGHVS and CDR2 is FNYEAQ. This CDR3 contains 13 residues. The V end lost 1 base, the J end lost 6 bases, and 9 bases lay between the germline ends. CDR3 sequence: CASSLGTGSEAFF. CDR3 nucleotide sequence: TGTGCCAGCAGCTTAGGAACAGGATCTGAAGCTTTCTTT. Together with reference TRBV7-6 and TRBJ1-1, the CDR3 gives the full variable domain: GAGVSQSPRYKVTKRGQDVALRCDPISGHVSLYWYRQALGQGPEFLTYFNYEAQQDKSGLPNDRFSAERPEGSISTLTIQRTEQRDSAMYRCASSLGTGSEAFFGQGTRLTVV.

V gene TRBV20-1 combines with J gene TRBJ2-2; no definite D call. Germline values: CDR1 DFQATT, CDR2 SNEGSKA (reference sequence). The CDR3 spans 11 residues. V was clipped by 3 bases and J by 7 bases, with 6 bases between them. The CDR3 nucleotides are TGCAGTGCTAGCAATGGCGGGGAGCTGTTTTTT. It encodes CSASNGGELFF.

A single count supports this clone. The V call is TRBV10-1, the J call TRBJ2-3, with D possibly TRBD1 on 5 matching bases. The CDR3 extends over 16 amino acids. Germline V lookup: CDR1 WNHNN, CDR2 SYGVQD (reference sequence). V was trimmed by 3 bases and J by 0 bases, leaving 13 bases between them. The CDR3 DNA reads as TGCGCCAGCAGTGAAGGGGCTAGTTGGAGCACAGATACGCAGTATTTT. Amino acids: CASSEGASWSTDTQYF.

The chain couples TRBV30 to TRBJ2-7, with 7 bases that match TRBD1. CDR3 length equals 14 residues. CDR1 is GTSNPN and CDR2 is SVGIG in the germline V gene (reference sequence). V lost 8 bases and J lost 3; bases outside the gene matches: 13. CDR3: CAVYSTGLLYEQYF. The CDR3 bases are TGTGCCGTATATTCGACAGGGCTACTCTACGAGCAGTACTTC.

The chain carries TRBV4-2 and TRBJ2-3; D gene uncertain. CDR1 and CDR2 from the germline V gene are LGHNA and YNFKEQ. V shed 1 base and J shed 5 bases, with 4 bases lying between them. The CDR3 is 12 amino acids. CDR3 sequence reads: CASSQGGDTQYF. The CDR3 nucleotides read TGTGCCAGCAGCCAAGGGGGAGATACGCAGTATTTT.

The chain combines TRBV30 with TRBJ2-5; 10 nucleotides align to TRBD2. Unmatched junction bases numbered 3, after V lost 2 bases and J lost 3 bases. The V gene's germline CDR1 is GTSNPN and CDR2 SVGIG (reference sequence). The CDR3 contains 14 residues. CDR3 nucleotides: TGTGCCTGGAGTCCGCTAGCGGGGGAAGAGACCCAGTACTTC. This translates into CAWSPLAGEETQYF.

This clone was recorded only once. The DNA for the CDR3 is TGTGCCAGCAGCCCTACGCCCCTGTACGAGCAGTACTTC. Amino acid sequence: CASSPTPLYEQYF. The chain employs TRBV28 and TRBJ2-7; D not certain. CDR1 is MDHEN and CDR2 is SYDVKM in the germline V gene. This CDR3 region has 13 residues. The V end was cut by 6 bases, the J end by 4 bases, with 13 bases between.

V gene TRBV6-6 combines with J gene TRBJ1-2; 8 bases align to TRBD1. Germline CDR1 and CDR2: MNHNY and SVGAGI (reference sequence). This CDR3 is built from 15 residues. V lost 5 bases to trimming and J lost 7 bases; unmatched junction nucleotides: 12. The CDR3, as DNA: TGTGCCAGCAGTCAGGGGGCCCCCAGAGGATCTGGCTACACCTTC. Translating gives CASSQGAPRGSGYTF.

This chain connects TRBV10-3 to TRBJ2-1; perhaps TRBD2 as D (5 bases). Germline CDR1 is ENHRY and CDR2 is SYGVKD. The CDR3 sequence is 11 residues long. The germline V and J ends were trimmed by 10 bases and 6 bases, with 10 bases remaining between them. DNA for the CDR3: TGTGCCACCGAGGACTTCAATGAGCAGTTCTTC. It translates to CATEDFNEQFF.